Detailed here is one TCR beta chain. The data were taken from a study of response to subunit inactivated influenza vaccine. Germline V gives CDR1 LGHNA, CDR2 YNFKEQ. The CDR3 spans 17 residues. Losses at the gene ends were 0 bases for V and 0 bases for J; bases not matched to a gene: 8. TCRdb reprocessed the RT-PCR reads with MiXCR, giving one entry per CDR3 protein. The data show 600,000 to 700,000 distinct CDR3 sequences, approximately 15% seen once. This clonotype originated in a man aged 50-60 years who received an inactivated influenza vaccine. The chain employs TRBV4-2 and TRBJ2-7; 7 bases map to TRBD1. Specimen: PBMCs from blood, collected 14 to 15 days before vaccination. As DNA, the CDR3 is TGTGCCAGCAGCCAAGATTCATGGACAGGAAGCTCCTACGAGCAGTACTTC. Amino acid sequence: CASSQDSWTGSSYEQYF.